This T cell receptor beta chain was sequenced during a study of cytotoxic CD8 clonotypes in ibrutinib-treated CLL. Background on the study: The study included about a dozen relapsed/refractory and more than 14 treatment-naive patients; 17 had IGHV unmutated disease.

Details on this clone: No antigen is known for it.

Sequencing sought depths of 1 in 200,000 to 1 in 1 million T cells. Sequencing was performed with immunoSEQ multiplex PCR; in TCRdb, only in-frame clones are kept and a portion is missing. The data hold about 29,000 clones, with about 70% observed a single time. The length of the CDR3 is 16 residues. Trimming took off 4 bases at V and 2 bases at J, with 14 bases between the two ends. Study-level findings and limits: Higher circulating CD8+ T-cell counts strongly accompanied higher baseline clonality, above age-matched healthy donors. The study found public clonotypes uncommon, contracting or stable on treatment.

The V gene is TRBV23-1, the J gene TRBJ2-2; a possible D gene is TRBD2 (5 bases). TRBV23-1 is flagged as an ORF with uncertain function. The sequenced sample was PBMCs, obtained after 36 months of ibrutinib treatment. The source is a human donor with chronic lymphocytic leukemia. The CDR3 is CASSPTSGINTGELFF. Here the CDR3 DNA reads TGCGCCAGCAGTCCCACATCCGGGATTAACACCGGGGAGCTGTTTTTT.